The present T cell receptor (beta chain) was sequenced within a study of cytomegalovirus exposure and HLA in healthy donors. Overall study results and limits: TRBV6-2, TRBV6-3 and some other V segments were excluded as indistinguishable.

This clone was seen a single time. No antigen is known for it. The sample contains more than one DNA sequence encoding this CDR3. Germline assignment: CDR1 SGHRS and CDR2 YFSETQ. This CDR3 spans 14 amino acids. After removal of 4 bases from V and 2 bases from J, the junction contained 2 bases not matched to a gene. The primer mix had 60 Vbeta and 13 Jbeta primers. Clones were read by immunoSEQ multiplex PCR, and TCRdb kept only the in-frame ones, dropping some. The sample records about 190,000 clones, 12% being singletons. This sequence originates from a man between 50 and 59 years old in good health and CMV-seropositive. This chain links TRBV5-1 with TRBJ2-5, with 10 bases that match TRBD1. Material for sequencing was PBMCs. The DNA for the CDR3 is TGCGCCAGCAGCCCGGGACAGGGGCAAGAGACCCAGTACTTC. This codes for CASSPGQGQETQYF.